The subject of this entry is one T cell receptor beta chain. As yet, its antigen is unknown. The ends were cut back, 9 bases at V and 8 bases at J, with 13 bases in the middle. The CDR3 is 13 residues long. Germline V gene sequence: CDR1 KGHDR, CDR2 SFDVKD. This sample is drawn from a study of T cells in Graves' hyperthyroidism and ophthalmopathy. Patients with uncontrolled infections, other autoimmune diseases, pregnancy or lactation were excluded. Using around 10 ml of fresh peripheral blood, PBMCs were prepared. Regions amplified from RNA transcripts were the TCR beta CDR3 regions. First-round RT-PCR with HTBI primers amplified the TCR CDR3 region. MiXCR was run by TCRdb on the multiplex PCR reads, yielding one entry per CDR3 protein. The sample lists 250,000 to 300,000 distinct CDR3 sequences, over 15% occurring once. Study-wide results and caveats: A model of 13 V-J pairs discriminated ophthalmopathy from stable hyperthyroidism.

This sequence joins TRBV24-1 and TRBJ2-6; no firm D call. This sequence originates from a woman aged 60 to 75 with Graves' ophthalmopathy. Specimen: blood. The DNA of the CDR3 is TGTGCCACCCGGTCTATCGGGTCCAACGTCCTGACTTTC. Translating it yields CATRSIGSNVLTF.